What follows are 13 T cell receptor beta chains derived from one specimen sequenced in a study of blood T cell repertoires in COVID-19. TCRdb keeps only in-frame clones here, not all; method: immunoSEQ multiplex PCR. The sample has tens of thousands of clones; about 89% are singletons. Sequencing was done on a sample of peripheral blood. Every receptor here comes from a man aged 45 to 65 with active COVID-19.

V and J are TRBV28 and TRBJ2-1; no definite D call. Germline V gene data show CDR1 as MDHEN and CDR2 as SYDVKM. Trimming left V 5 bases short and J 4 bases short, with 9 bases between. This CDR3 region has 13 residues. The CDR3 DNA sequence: TGTGCCAGCAGTCGCAACGGGTACAATGAGCAGTTCTTC. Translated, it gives CASSRNGYNEQFF.

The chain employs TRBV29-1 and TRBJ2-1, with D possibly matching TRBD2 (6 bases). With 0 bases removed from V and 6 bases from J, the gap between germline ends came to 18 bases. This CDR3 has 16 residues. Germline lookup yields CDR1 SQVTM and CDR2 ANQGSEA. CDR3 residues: CSVEDQQGGKVNEQFF. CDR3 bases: TGCAGCGTTGAAGATCAGCAGGGCGGGAAAGTCAATGAGCAGTTCTTC.

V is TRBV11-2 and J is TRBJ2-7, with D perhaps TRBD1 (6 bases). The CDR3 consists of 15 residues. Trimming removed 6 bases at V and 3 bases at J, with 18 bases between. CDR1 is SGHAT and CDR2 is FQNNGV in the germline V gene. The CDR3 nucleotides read TGTGCCAGCAGGTCGTTTAGAGGGGGAATCTACGAGCAGTACTTC. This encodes CASRSFRGGIYEQYF.

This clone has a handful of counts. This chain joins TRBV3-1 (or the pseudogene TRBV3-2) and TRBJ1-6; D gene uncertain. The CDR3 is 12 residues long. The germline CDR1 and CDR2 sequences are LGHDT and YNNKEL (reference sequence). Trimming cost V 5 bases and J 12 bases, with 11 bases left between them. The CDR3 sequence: CASSGPNRPLHF. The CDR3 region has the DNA TGTGCCAGCAGCGGCCCAAACAGACCCCTCCACTTT.

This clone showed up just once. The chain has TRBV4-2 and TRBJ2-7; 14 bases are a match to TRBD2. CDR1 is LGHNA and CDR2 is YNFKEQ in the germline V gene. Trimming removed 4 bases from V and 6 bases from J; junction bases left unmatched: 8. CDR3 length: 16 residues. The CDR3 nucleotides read TGTGCCAGCAGCCTTCGGACTAGCGGGGGGCCAAGCGAGCAGTACTTC. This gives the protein CASSLRTSGGPSEQYF.

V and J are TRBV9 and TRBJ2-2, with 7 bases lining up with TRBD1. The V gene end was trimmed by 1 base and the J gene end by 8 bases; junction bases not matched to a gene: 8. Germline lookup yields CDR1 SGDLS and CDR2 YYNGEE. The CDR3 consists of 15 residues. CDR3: CASSVRGTVGGELFF. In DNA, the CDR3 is TGTGCCAGCAGCGTAAGGGGGACAGTGGGTGGGGAGCTGTTTTTT. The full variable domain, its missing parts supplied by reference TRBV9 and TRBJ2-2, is DSGVTQTPKHLITATGQRVTLRCSPRSGDLSVYWYQQSLDQGLQFLIQYYNGEERAKGNILERFSAQQFPDLHSELNLSSLELGDSALYFCASSVRGTVGGELFFGEGSRLTVL.

CDR3 bases: TGTGCCAGCAGATTGGACAGGGGGCCTCCCTATGGCTACACCTTC. The encoded protein is CASRLDRGPPYGYTF. The gene calls are TRBV7-2 and TRBJ1-2; 11 bases are a match to TRBD1. Germline V CDR1 and CDR2: SGHTA, FQGNSA. V lost 6 bases, J lost 4 bases, and 7 bases stayed unmatched. This CDR3 comprises 15 residues.

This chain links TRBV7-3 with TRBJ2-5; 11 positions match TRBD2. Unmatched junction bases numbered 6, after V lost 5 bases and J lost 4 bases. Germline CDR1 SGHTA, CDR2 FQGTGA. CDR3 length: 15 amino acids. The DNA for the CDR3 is TGTGCCAGCAGCCCCACTAGCGGGGGAGGAGAGACCCAGTACTTC. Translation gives CASSPTSGGGETQYF.

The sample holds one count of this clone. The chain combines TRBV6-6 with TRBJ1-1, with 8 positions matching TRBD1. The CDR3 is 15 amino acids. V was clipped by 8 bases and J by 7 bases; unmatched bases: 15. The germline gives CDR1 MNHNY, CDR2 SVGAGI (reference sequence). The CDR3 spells CASAMPRQGSFEAFF. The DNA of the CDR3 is TGTGCCAGCGCAATGCCGAGACAGGGGTCATTTGAAGCTTTCTTT.

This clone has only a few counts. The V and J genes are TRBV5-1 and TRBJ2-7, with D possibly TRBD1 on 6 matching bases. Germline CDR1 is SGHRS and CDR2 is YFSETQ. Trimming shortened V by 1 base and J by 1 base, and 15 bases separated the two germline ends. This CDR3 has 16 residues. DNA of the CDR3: TGCGCCAGCAGCTTGCGGTCGGCAGGGACATCCTACGAGCAGTACTTC. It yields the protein CASSLRSAGTSYEQYF.

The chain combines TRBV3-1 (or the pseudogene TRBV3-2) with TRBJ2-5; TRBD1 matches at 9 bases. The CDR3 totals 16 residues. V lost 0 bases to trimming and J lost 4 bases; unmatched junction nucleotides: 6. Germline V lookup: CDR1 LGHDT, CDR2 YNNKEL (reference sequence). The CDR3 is CASSQEGDRVRETQYF. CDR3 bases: TGTGCCAGCAGCCAAGAAGGGGACAGGGTCAGAGAGACCCAGTACTTC.

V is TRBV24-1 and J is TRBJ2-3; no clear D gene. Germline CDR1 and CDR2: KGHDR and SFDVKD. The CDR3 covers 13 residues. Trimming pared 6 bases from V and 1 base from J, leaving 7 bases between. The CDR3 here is CATSPRGTDTQYF. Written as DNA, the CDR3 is TGTGCCACCAGTCCCCGGGGCACAGATACGCAGTATTTT.

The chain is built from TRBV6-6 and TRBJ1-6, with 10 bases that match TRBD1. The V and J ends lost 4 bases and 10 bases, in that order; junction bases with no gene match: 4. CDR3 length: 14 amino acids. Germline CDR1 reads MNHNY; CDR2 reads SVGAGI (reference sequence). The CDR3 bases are TGTGCCAGCAGTTCGACAGGGGGCAGATCACCCCTCCACTTT. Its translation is CASSSTGGRSPLHF.